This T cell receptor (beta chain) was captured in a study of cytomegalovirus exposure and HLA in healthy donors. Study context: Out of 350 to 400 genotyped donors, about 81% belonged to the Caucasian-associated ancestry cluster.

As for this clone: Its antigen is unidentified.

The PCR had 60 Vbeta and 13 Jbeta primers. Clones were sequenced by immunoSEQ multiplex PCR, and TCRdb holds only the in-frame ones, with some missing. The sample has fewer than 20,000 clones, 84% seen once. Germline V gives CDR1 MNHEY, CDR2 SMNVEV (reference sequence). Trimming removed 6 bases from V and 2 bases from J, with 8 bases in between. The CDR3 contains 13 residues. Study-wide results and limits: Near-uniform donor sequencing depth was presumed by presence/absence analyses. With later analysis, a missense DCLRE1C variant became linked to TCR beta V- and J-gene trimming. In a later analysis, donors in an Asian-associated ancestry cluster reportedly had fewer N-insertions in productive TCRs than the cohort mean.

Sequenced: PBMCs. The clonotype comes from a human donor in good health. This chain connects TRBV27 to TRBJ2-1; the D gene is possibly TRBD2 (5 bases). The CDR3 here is CASRSGTYNEQFF. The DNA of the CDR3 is TGTGCCAGCAGAAGCGGCACCTACAATGAGCAGTTCTTC.